This TCR beta chain was identified during a study of Graves' ophthalmopathy and Graves' hyperthyroidism. This clonotype was detected once. The CDR3 contains 13 residues. Germline V gives CDR1 MDHEN, CDR2 SYDVKM. V dropped 7 bases and J dropped 7 bases, with 17 bases sitting between them. As the template, RNA transcripts were used to amplify TCR beta CDR3 regions. HTBI primers served in a first-round RT-PCR, which a second-round multiplex PCR followed. MiXCR was run by TCRdb on the multiplex PCR reads, yielding one entry per CDR3 protein. This sample yields 340,000 or so distinct CDR3 sequences, of which about a sixth are seen a single time; 9% to 15% belongs to the top ten.

The receptor was isolated from an adult man with Graves' ophthalmopathy. The rearrangement links TRBV28 to TRBJ2-7, with unresolved D. The sample taken for sequencing was peripheral blood. Here the CDR3 DNA reads TGTGCCAGCAATTCCGGGTCCCCAATGGAGCAGTACTTC. This translates into CASNSGSPMEQYF.